These T cell receptor beta chains were read from a single sample in a study of CD8 T cells in ankylosing spondylitis. TCRdb fed the 5' RACE reads into MiXCR, producing one record per CDR3 protein. This table holds about 840,000 distinct CDR3 sequences, about an eighth found once. The sequencing input was blood, either unsorted or a sorted T cell fraction (not recorded which). Source of these receptors: a male donor with ankylosing spondylitis. Both conserved end residues are trimmed from each CDR3.

len	j_gene	v_gene	CDR3aa
15	TRBJ2-1	TRBV10-3	AIMGNSGGVSYNEQF
17	TRBJ1-5	TRBV2	ASSEAFSAYSNRNQPQH
11	TRBJ1-2	TRBV20-1	SAESRANYGYT
12	TRBJ2-1	TRBV7-2	ASSLGQVGDEQF
11	TRBJ2-7	TRBV30	AWRRLARYEQY
13	TRBJ2-7	TRBV4-3	ASSLGQESSYEQY
14	TRBJ2-7	TRBV7-9	ASTTRPLASYDEQY
12	TRBJ2-5	TRBV11-3	ASSLQAGTETQY
16	TRBJ2-1	TRBV7-2	ASSFGLADPSSYNEQF
16	TRBJ2-5	TRBV9	ASSVGTLWGDTKETQY
14	TRBJ2-7	TRBV4-1	ACSHTQSGTAYEQY
14	TRBJ1-1	TRBV9	ASSVGGVGSNTEAF
13	TRBJ1-6	TRBV20-1	SASDVGLSGSPLH
10	TRBJ1-1	TRBV7-9	ASTVGQAEAF
13	TRBJ2-7	TRBV20-1	SARDPGTVSYEQY